These 28 T cell receptor beta chains were sequenced from one sample in a study of human T cells and chemical hapten exposure. Time point: patch test 1, 2 weeks after DPC sensitization. Treatment reported: therapeutic diphenylcyclopropenone sensitization with weekly scalp DPC. TCRdb redid the calling of the RACE reads with MiXCR, one entry per CDR3 protein. This sample has more than 65,000 distinct CDR3 sequences; 10% to 13% occur once, and the top ten carry around 1.3%. The specimen was whole blood, collected in connection with sensitization to the hapten diphenylcyclopropenone (DPC). All receptors come from a woman aged 50 to 60 with alopecia areata. Some clones in this sample may be carry-over from other donors' samples.

This sequence joins TRBV27 and TRBJ1-5; 7 bases match TRBD1. V trimming: 4 bases; J trimming: 0 bases; junction bases outside the gene matches: 3. Germline-derived CDR1 and CDR2 are MNHEY and SMNVEV (reference sequence). This CDR3 has 15 residues. The CDR3 DNA follows: TGTGCCAGCAGTTCCGGGACAGATAGCAATCAGCCCCAGCATTTT. It is translated as CASSSGTDSNQPQHF.

The chain uses TRBV20-1 and TRBJ2-6; no clear D. Germline values: CDR1 DFQATT, CDR2 SNEGSKA (reference sequence). This CDR3 region has 14 residues. The V and J ends lost 3 bases and 0 bases respectively, with 6 bases between them. CDR3 region: CSARVSSGANVLTF. The DNA of the CDR3 is TGCAGTGCTAGGGTGAGCTCTGGGGCCAACGTCCTGACTTTC.

There are many counts of this clonotype. The rearrangement links TRBV2 to TRBJ2-2, with D maybe TRBD2 (5 bases). From germline, CDR1 is SNHLY and CDR2 FYNNEI. The CDR3 is made up of 13 amino acids. Trimming cost V 4 bases and J 4 bases, with 7 bases left between them. This CDR3 is CASSVSGTGELFF. CDR3 in DNA: TGTGCCAGCAGTGTGAGCGGCACCGGGGAGCTGTTTTTT.

A few counts support this clonotype. One end of the junction fails to match germline, which may point to a read error. The rearrangement joins TRBV6-1 to TRBJ2-6, with D possibly TRBD1 on 6 matching bases. CDR3 length: 15 amino acids. Germline-derived CDR1 and CDR2 are MNHNS and SASEGT. The CDR3 nucleotides read TGTGCCGGCAGGACAGCAGGCTCTGGGGCCAACGTCCTGACTTTC. Amino acid sequence: CAGRTAGSGANVLTF.

This chain connects TRBV15 to TRBJ2-3; 9 nucleotides line up with TRBD2. With 1 base clipped from V and 4 bases from J, the junction kept 3 bases outside the gene matches. The CDR3 has 15 amino acids. Germline CDR1 is LNHNV and CDR2 is YYDKDF (reference sequence). CDR3 loop: CATSRVRLAADTQYF. The CDR3 DNA sequence: TGTGCCACCAGCAGAGTGCGACTAGCGGCAGATACGCAGTATTTT.

This clonotype was detected only a few times. CDR3 sequence: CASSPNRDHYEQYF. As DNA, the CDR3 is TGTGCCAGCAGCCCAAACCGGGATCACTACGAGCAGTACTTC. J is TRBJ2-7 and V is TRBV11-2; a weak D match, TRBD2 (5 bases). V dropped 5 bases and J dropped 3 bases, with 14 bases sitting between them. Looked up from germline, CDR1 is SGHAT and CDR2 is FQNNGV. CDR3 length: 14 residues.

This clonotype was seen a handful of times. The gene calls are TRBV27 and TRBJ1-2; 8 nucleotides line up with TRBD1. V dropped 5 bases and J dropped 4; count of bases not matched to a gene: 15. The CDR3 contains 17 residues. Per germline, CDR1 MNHEY and CDR2 SMNVEV (reference sequence). The CDR3: CASSKGKTGGGGYGYTF. As DNA, the CDR3 is TGTGCCAGCAGTAAGGGAAAAACAGGGGGAGGTGGCTATGGCTACACCTTC.

This clonotype was seen a few times. V usage is TRBV5-1 and J usage is TRBJ2-1, with TRBD2 matching 9 bases. J lost 6 bases, V lost 0 bases, and 16 bases had no gene match. CDR1 is SGHRS, CDR2 YFSETQ, per germline. The CDR3 length is 19 residues. CDR3 loop: CASSLVEGAGGGRANEQFF. CDR3 nucleotides: TGCGCCAGCAGCTTGGTTGAGGGGGCCGGAGGCGGGAGGGCCAATGAGCAGTTCTTC.

At least ten counts were recorded for this clonotype. J is TRBJ1-1 and V is TRBV3-1; D unresolved. Germline CDR1 is LGHDT and CDR2 is YNNKEL (reference sequence). This CDR3 has 13 amino acids. With 4 bases removed from V and 1 base from J, the gap between germline ends came to 7 bases. This CDR3 reads CASSPAGNTEAFF. DNA for the CDR3: TGTGCCAGCAGCCCTGCCGGGAACACTGAAGCTTTCTTT.

The chain employs TRBV29-1 and TRBJ2-7; D gene ambiguous. Germline loops: CDR1 SQVTM, CDR2 ANQGSEA. Deletions cut 1 base from V and 3 bases from J, with 16 bases between. The CDR3 length is 15 residues. CDR3 nucleotides: TGCAGCGTTGAAGCCGCCCCCGTCCCCCACTACGAGCAGTACTTC. This gives the protein CSVEAAPVPHYEQYF.

This chain uses TRBV11-3 with TRBJ2-5; TRBD1 matches at 7 bases. V lost 1 base to trimming and J lost 0 bases; unmatched junction nucleotides: 2. Germline CDR1 is SGHNT and CDR2 is YENEEA. The CDR3 loop spans 15 amino acids. The CDR3 nucleotides read TGTGCCAGCAGCTTAGCAGGGGGACACCAAGAGACCCAGTACTTC. Translation gives CASSLAGGHQETQYF.

A remark on this clonotype: A read error is possible here, since a much larger clone lies one base away. The CDR3 coding sequence is TGTGCCAGCCTAGTCGCGGGGGGCAACGGCGAGCAGTACTTC. Protein sequence: CASLVAGGNGEQYF. The V gene is TRBV7-9, the J gene TRBJ2-7, with 8 bases lining up with TRBD2. The CDR3 is 14 amino acids. Germline loops: CDR1 SEHNR, CDR2 FQNEAQ (reference sequence). The ends lost 8 bases at V and 6 bases at J; junction bases unmatched: 12.

This clonotype was seen at least ten times. The genes are TRBV11-1 and TRBJ2-2; a possible D gene is TRBD2 (6 bases). Trimming pared 3 bases from V and 5 bases from J, leaving 13 bases between. The CDR3 has 15 residues. Germline CDR1 SGHAT, CDR2 FQDESV (reference sequence). CDR3 nucleotide sequence: TGTGCCAGCAGCTTGCAAGGACGGGGGACCGGGGAGCTGTTTTTT. Protein: CASSLQGRGTGELFF.

The chain has TRBV23-1 and TRBJ1-5; 8 bases match TRBD1. TRBV23-1 is marked as an open reading frame, function uncertain. V dropped 0 bases and J dropped 5; count of bases not matched to a gene: 0. This CDR3 contains 14 residues. CDR3 protein: CASSQSRGHQPQHF. DNA of the CDR3: TGCGCCAGCAGTCAATCCAGGGGGCATCAGCCCCAGCATTTT.

This sequence joins TRBV3-1 and TRBJ2-6; maybe TRBD2 (5 bases). The CDR3 is 16 amino acids. V was clipped by 4 bases and J by 1 base, with 11 bases between them. From germline, CDR1 is LGHDT and CDR2 YNNKEL (reference sequence). CDR3 nucleotide sequence: TGTGCCAGCAGCCTAGGACTGGGGTCTGGGGCCAACGTCCTGACTTTC. It yields the protein CASSLGLGSGANVLTF.

The V gene is TRBV19, the J gene TRBJ2-5; D remains ambiguous. Germline CDR1 is LNHDA and CDR2 is SQIVND (reference sequence). Trimming shortened V by 11 bases and J by 1 base, and 8 bases separated the two germline ends. This CDR3 region has 11 residues. As DNA, the CDR3 is TGTGCCGCCGGTGTCCAAGAGACCCAGTACTTC. As protein: CAAGVQETQYF. The whole variable domain, remainder taken from reference TRBV19 and TRBJ2-5, is DGGITQSPKYLFRKEGQNVTLSCEQNLNHDAMYWYRQDPGQGLRLIYYSQIVNDFQKGDIAEGYSVSREKKESFPLTVTSAQKNPTAFYLCAAGVQETQYFGPGTRLLVL.

The V call is TRBV18, the J call TRBJ1-5; D possibly corresponds to TRBD1 (6 bases). Germline V gene lookup returns CDR1 KGHSH and CDR2 LQKENI. The CDR3 is made up of 13 amino acids. Trimming left V 0 bases short and J 6 bases short, with 6 bases between. CDR3 protein: CASSPPRGQPQHF. The CDR3 coding sequence is TGTGCCAGCTCACCACCCAGGGGTCAGCCCCAGCATTTT.

This clonotype was seen a handful of times. This chain uses TRBV3-1 with TRBJ2-5; 16 bases match TRBD2. V was pared by 3 bases and J by 4 bases, with 2 bases of the junction left unmatched. Per the germline V gene, CDR1 is LGHDT and CDR2 is YNNKEL (reference sequence). This CDR3 is built from 16 residues. CDR3 sequence (DNA): TGTGCCAGCAGCCAGGGACTAGCGGGAGGGCCAGAGACCCAGTACTTC. This sequence encodes CASSQGLAGGPETQYF.

The gene calls are TRBV29-1 and TRBJ1-4, with 11 bases that match TRBD1. The CDR3 sequence is 13 residues long. J gave up 9 bases and V 5 bases, and 5 bases lay outside the gene matches. Germline lookup yields CDR1 SQVTM and CDR2 ANQGSEA. CDR3 region: CSVPGTGGQKLFF. The CDR3 nucleotides are TGCAGCGTTCCCGGGACAGGGGGACAAAAACTGTTTTTT.

There are a few counts of this clonotype. This chain uses TRBV5-1 with TRBJ2-2; D is ambiguous. The V end lost 4 bases, the J end lost 5 bases, and 15 bases lay between the germline ends. The CDR3 extends over 15 amino acids. Germline CDR1 SGHRS, CDR2 YFSETQ. CDR3 nucleotide sequence: TGCGCCAGCAGCAAGGATGTCGCTAGGACCGGGGAGCTGTTTTTT. Translating gives CASSKDVARTGELFF. The whole variable domain, remainder taken from reference TRBV5-1 and TRBJ2-2, is KAGVTQTPRYLIKTRGQQVTLSCSPISGHRSVSWYQQTPGQGLQFLFEYFSETQRNKGNFPGRFSGRQFSNSRSEMNVSTLELGDSALYLCASSKDVARTGELFFGEGSRLTVL.

This clonotype turned up a few times. The CDR3 region is CSVGGQSNQPQHF. The CDR3 DNA is TGCAGCGTTGGAGGACAGAGCAATCAGCCCCAGCATTTT. The chain has TRBV29-1 and TRBJ1-5; a weak D match, TRBD1 (6 bases). The germline V gene encodes CDR1 SQVTM and CDR2 ANQGSEA. The CDR3 has 13 amino acids. Trimming left V 4 bases short and J 1 base short, with 8 bases between.

The chain uses TRBV7-9 and TRBJ1-6; weak D call: TRBD1 (5 bases). From germline, CDR1 is SEHNR and CDR2 FQNEAQ (reference sequence). The V end lost 5 bases, the J end lost 10 bases, and 15 bases lay between the germline ends. The CDR3 is 14 residues long. In nucleotides, the CDR3 is TGTGCCAGCAGCCGCTTACCGGGGGAATCACCCCTCCACTTT. The encoded protein is CASSRLPGESPLHF.

J is TRBJ2-7 and V is TRBV27; 10 positions match TRBD2. The CDR3 is made up of 18 amino acids. CDR1 and CDR2 from the germline V gene are MNHEY and SMNVEV (reference sequence). The V segment lost 2 bases and the J segment 2 bases; nucleotides outside the gene matches: 12. CDR3 sequence (DNA): TGTGCCAGCAGTTTAGGCCTCGTGGCTAGCGGGGGAGCCTACGAGCAGTACTTC. It is translated as CASSLGLVASGGAYEQYF.

The V and J genes are TRBV29-1 and TRBJ2-7; the D is unclear. V was cut by 2 bases and J by 1 base, with 3 bases left in between. Germline values: CDR1 SQVTM, CDR2 ANQGSEA. The CDR3 length is 11 residues. CDR3 sequence reads: CSVESSYEQYF. In DNA form, the CDR3 reads TGCAGCGTTGAAAGTTCCTACGAGCAGTACTTC.

This clonotype was observed a handful of times. The chain carries TRBV12-3 or TRBV12-4 and TRBJ2-3, with 8 nucleotides matching TRBD1. With V trimmed by 7 bases and J by 8 bases, 14 bases remained unmatched. This CDR3 spans 15 amino acids. The CDR3 sequence is CASTEDRGREGTQYF. The CDR3 region has the DNA TGTGCCAGCACTGAAGACAGGGGCCGGGAAGGTACGCAGTATTTT.

This clonotype occurred many times. The chain has TRBV11-3 and TRBJ2-3; 7 bases match TRBD2. The CDR3 loop spans 15 amino acids. Germline V CDR1 and CDR2: SGHNT, YENEEA. V lost 6 bases to trimming and J lost 4 bases; unmatched junction nucleotides: 10. The CDR3 region has the DNA TGTGCCAGCAGTCTCTGGCCGGGAGGCGCAGATACGCAGTATTTT. Translation gives CASSLWPGGADTQYF.

The rearrangement joins TRBV29-1 to TRBJ2-5; D gene uncertain. V was trimmed by 7 bases and J by 6 bases, leaving 12 bases between them. The germline gives CDR1 SQVTM, CDR2 ANQGSEA. The CDR3 sequence is 11 residues long. For the CDR3, the DNA is TGCAGCGGCGCCGATGTCCAGACCCAGTACTTC. This codes for CSGADVQTQYF.

This clonotype turned up a few times. The chain has TRBV19 and TRBJ2-7, with D perhaps TRBD1 (6 bases). CDR3 length: 13 residues. Trimming shortened V by 4 bases and J by 2 bases, and 9 bases separated the two germline ends. The germline CDR1 and CDR2 sequences are LNHDA and SQIVND (reference sequence). The CDR3 here is CASSRRQAYEQYF. CDR3 sequence (DNA): TGTGCCAGTAGTAGAAGACAGGCCTACGAGCAGTACTTC. The complete variable domain, with remaining parts taken from reference TRBV19 and TRBJ2-7, reads DGGITQSPKYLFRKEGQNVTLSCEQNLNHDAMYWYRQDPGQGLRLIYYSQIVNDFQKGDIAEGYSVSREKKESFPLTVTSAQKNPTAFYLCASSRRQAYEQYFGPGTRLTVT.